These T cell receptor beta chains were read from a single sample in a study of blood T cell repertoires in COVID-19. Data came from immunoSEQ multiplex PCR; TCRdb stores just in-frame clones and leaves some out. Of roughly 100,000 clones in the sample, 70% to 90% were seen once. The sample consisted of peripheral blood. The receptor set was obtained from a man aged 50 to 60 with active COVID-19. Each CDR3 is given with its conserved first and last residue. The listing skips clone size in some rows; elsewhere it reads once, few, many or a size class.

>TRBJ2-7|TRBV20-1|few
CSAGQGYEQYF
>TRBJ1-1|TRBV6-5|-
CASRGTGGGTEAFF
>TRBJ2-1|TRBV5-1|-
CASSFGQGSYNEQFF
>TRBJ1-6|TRBV6-6|-
CASSYSSGAGSPLHF
>TRBJ2-1|TRBV5-1|many
CASSLGGTSGGNEQFF
>TRBJ2-7|TRBV27|medium-sized
CASSLTAGDYEQYF
>TRBJ2-2|TRBV7-7|-
CASSTTSGGFTGELFF
>TRBJ2-5|TRBV12-5|-
CASGLAQQETQYF
>TRBJ1-3|TRBV9|-
CASSFQPGWGNTIYF
>TRBJ2-2|TRBV27|-
CASSTSLAGYRGTGELFF
>TRBJ2-3|TRBV6-5|-
CASRPGGGVKDTQYF
>TRBJ1-1|TRBV29-1|-
CSVELRWTVNTEAFF
>TRBJ2-1|TRBV19|-
CASSITSPGEQFF
>TRBJ1-2|TRBV6-2/TRBV6-3|-
CASSPELNYGYTF
>TRBJ2-2|TRBV5-4|-
CASSTKTRGNTGELFF
>TRBJ1-2|TRBV5-1|-
CASSTGGAPSISYGYTF
>TRBJ1-1|TRBV2|-
CASRPDRVPNTEAFF
>TRBJ1-6|TRBV5-4|-
CASSLEKTPNSPLHF
>TRBJ2-2|TRBV6-1|-
CASSDRDRNTGELFF
>TRBJ1-2|TRBV6-6|-
CASTVDRNNYGYTF
>TRBJ1-2|TRBV12-3/TRBV12-4|few
CASSRRGNYGYTF
>TRBJ1-1|TRBV21-1|-
CASSGWTEENTEAFF
>TRBJ1-1|TRBV12-3/TRBV12-4|-
CASSLAPRAEAFF
>TRBJ2-5|TRBV19|-
CASKSSGGGRAETQYF
>TRBJ2-1|TRBV30|-
CAWSKGAMYNEQFF
>TRBJ2-7|TRBV6-6|-
CASSYPLGQGSYEQYF
>TRBJ2-7|TRBV10-2|-
CASRDFMGYEQYF
>TRBJ1-6|TRBV3-1/TRBV3-2|-
CASSQRQGSYNSPLHF
>TRBJ1-1|TRBV9|-
CASSVGTALNTEAFF
>TRBJ2-1|TRBV7-6|-
CASSLIRTGGSYNEQFF
>TRBJ2-5|TRBV11-1|-
CASSPTGIGFSQYF
>TRBJ2-5|TRBV5-5|-
CASSASGLAGQETQYF
>TRBJ2-7|TRBV6-5|-
CASDRGSYEQYF
>TRBJ1-5|TRBV19|-
CASSSRVEPQHF
>TRBJ1-5|TRBV7-8|-
CASSSGGLSQPQHF
>TRBJ1-1|TRBV5-5|-
CASSLGAGDFDTEAFF
>TRBJ2-3|TRBV6-4|-
CASSDGGPGDTQYF
>TRBJ1-5|TRBV6-5|-
CASIDREYSNQPQHF
>TRBJ1-5|TRBV27|-
CASSLKGQGNSNQPQHF
>TRBJ1-5|TRBV7-9|-
CASSPQGVNQPQHF
>TRBJ1-5|TRBV24-1|-
CATSDFRDRGEPQHF
>TRBJ1-3|TRBV19|once
CASYSSTGAARNTIYF
>TRBJ1-5|TRBV4-3|-
CASSQSTDNQPQHF
>TRBJ1-2|TRBV19|-
CASSIGGEYYGYTF
>TRBJ2-7|TRBV7-2|-
CASSWDRGYEQYF
>TRBJ2-7|TRBV24-1|-
CATSDHHDREESYEQYF
>TRBJ2-7|TRBV5-5|-
CASSLRDSSSYEQYF